This T cell receptor beta chain was recorded in a study of blood T cell repertoires in COVID-19. On the study more broadly: The United States, Italy and Spain supplied acute and convalescent COVID-19 samples. The cDNA or gDNA used as material had been derived from T cells, B-cell-depleted T cells, or PBMCs.

The protocol was immunoSEQ multiplex PCR, while the TCRdb copy is restricted to in-frame clones and leaves out a portion. The sample lists about 390,000 clones, about 90% seen once, with approximately 2.5% in the top ten. Trimming shortened V by 1 base and J by 5 bases, and 15 bases separated the two germline ends. The CDR3 consists of 15 residues. The germline gives CDR1 SGHRS, CDR2 YFSETQ. Followed over time, Seattle patients had been enrolled while infection was active. This clonotype was sampled from a woman in her sixties or seventies with COVID-19, enrolled during active disease. J is TRBJ2-5 and V is TRBV5-1, with TRBD2 as a possible D gene (6 bases). The specimen was peripheral blood. The CDR3 reads CASSLIPGEMETQYF. CDR3 coding DNA: TGCGCCAGCAGCTTGATCCCGGGGGAGATGGAGACCCAGTACTTC.